The next 21 T cell receptor beta chains were all read from a single sample in a study of blood T cell repertoires in COVID-19. Only in-frame clones appear in the TCRdb table, and some are missing; sequencing was by immunoSEQ multiplex PCR. The sample gives about 130,000 clones, roughly 90% of which show up once; about 2% is in the top ten. Sequencing was performed on peripheral blood. All receptors come from a man in his 70s with active COVID-19.

V gene TRBV5-6 combines with J gene TRBJ1-2; 10 bases map to TRBD1. The CDR3 loop spans 14 amino acids. J gave up 5 bases and V 4 bases, and 5 bases lay outside the gene matches. CDR1 and CDR2 from the germline V gene are SGHDT and YYEEEE. The CDR3 sequence: CASSPRQGAYGYTF. As DNA, the CDR3 is TGTGCCAGCAGCCCCAGACAGGGGGCTTATGGCTACACCTTC.

The CDR3 region has the DNA TGTGCCAGTAGTACGCACAGGGGAGCGAGCAATCAGCCCCAGCATTTT. Amino acids: CASSTHRGASNQPQHF. The V and J genes are TRBV19 and TRBJ1-5; 7 bases line up with TRBD1. Germline lookup yields CDR1 LNHDA and CDR2 SQIVND (reference sequence). This CDR3 region has 16 residues. V was pared by 4 bases and J by 1 base, with 7 bases of the junction left unmatched.

V usage is TRBV7-9 and J usage is TRBJ1-2, with 7 bases aligning to TRBD1. The CDR3 consists of 12 residues. Trimming took 5 bases from V and 8 from J; bases not matched to a gene: 5. Germline CDR1 and CDR2: SEHNR and FQNEAQ (reference sequence). Here the CDR3 DNA reads TGTGCCAGCAGCCGTGACAGGGACGGCTACACCTTC. It yields the protein CASSRDRDGYTF.

This clone showed up just a few times. The genes are TRBV7-3 and TRBJ2-1, with 7 bases fitting TRBD2. CDR1 SGHTA and CDR2 FQGTGA come from the germline V gene. The CDR3 is made up of 14 amino acids. Trimming at V came to 6 bases and at J to 2 bases, leaving 4 bases not matched to a gene. In nucleotides, the CDR3 is TGTGCCAGCAGTCCGGGAGGCCCCTACAATGAGCAGTTCTTC. Translation gives CASSPGGPYNEQFF. The full variable domain, rest sourced from reference TRBV7-3 and TRBJ2-1, is GAGVSQTPSNKVTEKGKYVELRCDPISGHTALYWYRQSLGQGPEFLIYFQGTGAADDSGLPNDRFFAVRPEGSVSTLKIQRTERGDSAVYLCASSPGGPYNEQFFGPGTRLTVL.

This clone was counted a few times. The chain recombines TRBV2 with TRBJ2-1; D might be TRBD1 (6 bases). The V end was cut by 4 bases, the J end by 6 bases, with 16 bases between. The CDR3 spans 15 residues. The germline V gene has CDR1 SNHLY and CDR2 FYNNEI. The CDR3 DNA sequence: TGTGCCAGCAGTGCGCAGAAGGGGGTGGGCAATGAGCAGTTCTTC. Protein: CASSAQKGVGNEQFF.

In this sample, this clone turned up once. V gene TRBV28 combines with J gene TRBJ1-2; TRBD1 is a possible D gene (6 bases). The CDR3 sequence is 15 residues long. Looked up from germline, CDR1 is MDHEN and CDR2 is SYDVKM. Between the trimmed V and J ends, which lost 5 bases and 2 bases, there was a span of 15 bases. The CDR3 nucleotides read TGTGCCAGCAGTACAGGGACGGGGCACAACTATGGCTACACCTTC. Translated, it gives CASSTGTGHNYGYTF.

This chain connects TRBV27 to TRBJ2-7; TRBD2 agrees at 9 bases. The CDR3 sequence is 15 residues long. The ends lost 3 bases at V and 7 bases at J; junction bases unmatched: 10. From germline, CDR1 is MNHEY and CDR2 SMNVEV (reference sequence). The CDR3, as DNA: TGTGCCAGCAGTTTTTCTAGCGGGACTGTTGGTGAGCAGTACTTC. Residues: CASSFSSGTVGEQYF.

This clone appeared once. This chain joins TRBV5-1 and TRBJ2-1; tentative D call: TRBD2 (6 bases). This CDR3 has 15 amino acids. Germline V gene sequence: CDR1 SGHRS, CDR2 YFSETQ. V shed 2 bases and J shed 0 bases, with 9 bases lying between them. The CDR3, as DNA: TGCGCCAGCAGCTTCCTCGGGAGCTCCTACAATGAGCAGTTCTTC. As protein: CASSFLGSSYNEQFF. Looking up the rest from reference TRBV5-1 and TRBJ2-1 gives the full variable domain: KAGVTQTPRYLIKTRGQQVTLSCSPISGHRSVSWYQQTPGQGLQFLFEYFSETQRNKGNFPGRFSGRQFSNSRSEMNVSTLELGDSALYLCASSFLGSSYNEQFFGPGTRLTVL.

The chain couples TRBV7-9 to TRBJ1-2; 7 nucleotides agree with TRBD1. The length of the CDR3 is 15 residues. J lost 4 bases, V lost 5 bases, and 10 bases had no gene match. Per the germline V gene, CDR1 is SEHNR and CDR2 is FQNEAQ (reference sequence). In nucleotides, the CDR3 is TGTGCCAGCAGCAAAATTGAGACAGGGATCTATGGCTACACCTTC. Its translation: CASSKIETGIYGYTF.

This chain connects TRBV9 to TRBJ2-6; 14 nucleotides agree with TRBD2. The CDR3 totals 19 residues. Germline values: CDR1 SGDLS, CDR2 YYNGEE. V lost 0 bases to trimming and J lost 4 bases; unmatched junction nucleotides: 6. Here the CDR3 DNA reads TGTGCCAGCAGCGTAGAAAGGGGACTAGCGGGAGCCGGGGCCAACGTCCTGACTTTC. Translated, it gives CASSVERGLAGAGANVLTF. Combining the CDR3 with reference TRBV9 and TRBJ2-6 gives the whole variable domain DSGVTQTPKHLITATGQRVTLRCSPRSGDLSVYWYQQSLDQGLQFLIQYYNGEERAKGNILERFSAQQFPDLHSELNLSSLELGDSALYFCASSVERGLAGAGANVLTFGAGSRLTVL.

The chain is built from TRBV7-9 and TRBJ2-7, with TRBD2 as a possible D gene (5 bases). The CDR3 sequence is 12 residues long. CDR1 is SEHNR, CDR2 FQNEAQ, per germline (reference sequence). Trimming cost V 8 bases and J 0 bases, with 8 bases left between them. CDR3 DNA: TGTGCCAGCTGTCGGGACTCCTACGAGCAGTACTTC. Translation gives CASCRDSYEQYF.

V and J are TRBV5-4 and TRBJ2-3; 11 nucleotides match TRBD2. The CDR3 runs 16 residues. Germline V CDR1 and CDR2: SGHNT, YYREEE (reference sequence). The V gene end was trimmed by 4 bases and the J gene end by 1 base; junction bases not matched to a gene: 5. The CDR3 DNA is TGTGCCAGCAGCACCCCGGGACTAGCGGGCACAGATACGCAGTATTTT. Protein: CASSTPGLAGTDTQYF.

The chain combines TRBV9 with TRBJ2-7; 9 bases are shared with TRBD1. V was clipped by 2 bases and J by 3 bases; unmatched bases: 18. Germline CDR1 SGDLS, CDR2 YYNGEE. The CDR3 spans 19 residues. The CDR3 loop reads CASSVSSRAGEGQGYEQYF. For the CDR3, the DNA is TGTGCCAGCAGCGTGAGTAGTAGAGCGGGCGAGGGACAGGGCTACGAGCAGTACTTC.

The rearrangement links TRBV27 to TRBJ2-1; maybe TRBD1 (6 bases). Germline CDR1 is MNHEY and CDR2 is SMNVEV (reference sequence). This CDR3 contains 19 residues. Trimming left V 0 bases short and J 5 bases short, with 23 bases between. As DNA, the CDR3 is TGTGCCAGCAGTTTATCTGCGCTTAGACCGGGACACAGGGACAATGAGCAGTTCTTC. Its translation is CASSLSALRPGHRDNEQFF.

This clone was counted between two and nine times. The chain joins TRBV7-9 to TRBJ1-3; D uncertain. The germline V and J ends were trimmed by 1 base and 8 bases, with 9 bases remaining between them. Germline V gene lookup returns CDR1 SEHNR and CDR2 FQNEAQ (reference sequence). The CDR3 spans 13 residues. Written as DNA, the CDR3 is TGTGCCAGCAGCTTAGTCGGTCTGGACACCATATATTTT. It specifies CASSLVGLDTIYF.

The CDR3 protein is CASSLWASGRNTGELFF. The CDR3 nucleotides are TGTGCCAGCAGTTTATGGGCTAGCGGGAGGAACACCGGGGAGCTGTTTTTT. The rearrangement links TRBV27 to TRBJ2-2, with 10 nucleotides matching TRBD2. Per the germline V gene, CDR1 is MNHEY and CDR2 is SMNVEV (reference sequence). The V gene end was trimmed by 1 base and the J gene end by 1 base; junction bases not matched to a gene: 3. This CDR3 has 17 amino acids.

The chain links TRBV4-3 to TRBJ2-6; D is undetermined. Trimming cost V 1 base and J 7 bases, with 11 bases left between them. This CDR3 comprises 15 residues. Germline loops: CDR1 LGHNA, CDR2 YSLEER. The DNA of the CDR3 is TGCGCCAGCAGCCAAGGTGTGGAGCGAGCCAACGTCCTGACTTTC. As protein: CASSQGVERANVLTF.

The rearrangement links TRBV5-1 to TRBJ1-4; D gene uncertain. This CDR3 comprises 15 residues. CDR1 SGHRS and CDR2 YFSETQ come from the germline V gene. V lost 2 bases and J 6 bases, leaving 14 bases between the germline ends. This CDR3 is CASSFIAADDEKLFF. DNA of the CDR3: TGCGCCAGCAGCTTTATAGCGGCAGATGATGAAAAACTGTTTTTT.

The chain is built from TRBV27 and TRBJ1-6, with 7 bases fitting TRBD1. Germline CDR1 is MNHEY and CDR2 is SMNVEV (reference sequence). The V gene end was trimmed by 3 bases and the J gene end by 4 bases; junction bases not matched to a gene: 3. The CDR3 totals 15 residues. For the CDR3, the DNA is TGTGCCAGCAGTTTTACAGGGGTTTATAATTCACCCCTCCACTTT. It is translated as CASSFTGVYNSPLHF.

The chain combines TRBV30 with TRBJ2-3; no reliable D call. The CDR3 totals 13 residues. Germline V gene lookup returns CDR1 GTSNPN and CDR2 SVGIG (reference sequence). Trimming took off 0 bases at V and 4 bases at J, with 8 bases between the two ends. CDR3 DNA sequence: TGTGCCTGGAGTGTACGGAGATCAGATACGCAGTATTTT. Encoded protein: CAWSVRRSDTQYF. The variable domain in full, with the rest retrieved from reference TRBV30 and TRBJ2-3, is SQTIHQWPATLVQPVGSPLSLECTVEGTSNPNLYWYRQAAGRGLQLLFYSVGIGQISSEVPQNLSASRPQDRQFILSSKKLLLSDSGFYLCAWSVRRSDTQYFGPGTRLTVL.

The chain carries TRBV6-6 and TRBJ1-5; D possibly corresponds to TRBD1 (5 bases). This CDR3 has 14 residues. Germline CDR1 and CDR2: MNHNY and SVGAGI (reference sequence). V lost 6 bases to trimming and J lost 6 bases, with 15 bases between them. The CDR3 protein is CASRPGQGIQPQHF. As DNA, the CDR3 is TGTGCCAGCAGACCTGGGCAGGGCATTCAGCCCCAGCATTTT.